This T cell receptor (beta chain) was sequenced in a study of T cells in Graves' hyperthyroidism and ophthalmopathy (dated by TCRdb to between 2019 and 2020). Describing the broader study: Peripheral blood samples were taken at initial diagnosis, before any treatment was given. A discovery cohort of about a hundred patients, roughly 43 with Graves' ophthalmopathy and 55 to 65 with stable Graves' hyperthyroidism, was used to find distinguishing TCR V-J signatures. Prospective prediction of ophthalmopathy was tested in an independent validation cohort consisting of about 19 hyperthyroidism patients and more than 15 patients who later progressed to ophthalmopathy. The approximately 100 discovery patients were divided at random into training and test sets in a 7:3 ratio. In more than 5 Graves' hyperthyroidism patients, the study also compared T-cell repertoires from thyroid tissue with T-cell repertoires from blood. After sampling, hyperthyroidism patients received methimazole starting at 30 mg daily, and ophthalmopathy patients received high-dose intravenous methylprednisolone. TCR Vbeta CDR3 sequencing of 135 peripheral blood samples (over 40 ophthalmopathy, 75 or so hyperthyroidism and roughly 17 progressor patients) is reported in the paper.

A patient counted as having stable Graves' hyperthyroidism if no progression to ophthalmopathy occurred over 18 months of follow-up. The hyperthyroidism patients were between 18 and 65 years old and newly diagnosed, with a disease duration of less than 2 months. Exclusion was applied to patients with uncontrolled infections, other autoimmune diseases, pregnancy or lactation. Diagnoses were based on clinical symptoms, serum thyroxine and TRAb, thyroid ultrasound and orbital computed tomography. Ficoll-Paque density gradient centrifugation was used to isolate PBMCs from around 10 ml of fresh peripheral blood. Total RNA was extracted using Trizol reagent, and RNA quality was assessed on an Agilent 2100 Bioanalyzer. What the research found in general, with its limitations: During validation, the model predicted progression to ophthalmopathy a median of approximately 7 months ahead of onset, with approximately 70% sensitivity and 72% to 85% specificity. Most expanded thyroid clonotypes (frequency above 0.001) were also found in blood, which suggests that blood repertoires may mirror thyroid immune responses. A 13 V-J signature model separated ophthalmopathy from stable hyperthyroidism, with 87.88% sensitivity and about 81% specificity in cross-validation and 80%/75% in testing. Sample size was not statistically predetermined, and blinding of investigators to group allocation was not performed.

CDR1 and CDR2, looked up from the germline V gene, are MNHEY and SVGAGI. From the cysteine up to the phenylalanine, the CDR3 has a length of 13 residues. Kept here is only the CDR3 DNA, which spans 39 bases and is read in frame from base 1. Cut back by 2 bases and 2 bases, the V and J ends lie 7 bases apart. The TCR beta CDR3 regions were amplified from the RNA transcripts. The TCR CDR3 was subjected to a first round of RT-PCR using the HTBI primer set and the Qiagen OneStep RT-PCR kit. Libraries were constructed in a second round of multiplex PCR, after which size selection and purification were performed. Libraries were sequenced paired-end with 100 bp reads on an Illumina HiSeq2000. As for how the authors treated the data: Raw data were processed with SOAPnuke, discarding reads with adapters, uncalled bases, mean Phred below 15, or no exact constant-primer or identifier match. High-quality paired reads were merged using COPE v1.2.5, and each unique nucleotide sequence was defined as a clonotype. Clonotypes were aligned to IMGT TRBV, TRBD and TRBJ reference segments using MiTCR v1.1. Only V-J combinations with frequency above 0.0001, covering about 99% of repertoires, were analysed. The TCS score was defined as F50 (clonal expansion) divided by E x V (chaos), with BLOSUM62-based TCRdist calculated between CDR3 peptides within each V-J. Welch's t-statistics and random forest reduced just over 500 V-J features to 13, which were used in a naive Bayes classifier (R e1071). TCRdb reran the public reads through fastp at Q25 and MiXCR, keeping productive beta chains. Rows merge per CDR3 protein into single entries with the most common DNA and genes. The V and J calls come from TCRdb's annotation, not from the publication. Present in this sample are 550,000 to 800,000 distinct CDR3 sequences, approximately 15% of which were seen just once. The ten largest clones take up around 16% of the sample.

This clonotype was detected ten times or more. No antigen is known for it. No quality values exist for individual bases; no much larger clone is one base distant. The chain couples TRBV6-5 to TRBJ2-7; the D gene identity is not certain. This TCR derives from a man in his forties or fifties with Graves' hyperthyroidism. The material sequenced was blood. The DNA sequence is given as TGTGCCAGCAGTTACGGGGATACCTACGAGCAGTACTTC. Its coded protein is CASSYGDTYEQYF.